The clone carrying this TCR beta chain has just one count. TCRdb's copy holds only in-frame clones and misses some; the assay was immunoSEQ multiplex PCR. The sample yields under 80,000 clones, around 86% seen once. V lost 4 bases, J lost 7 bases, and 10 bases stayed unmatched. The CDR3 loop spans 15 amino acids. Per germline, CDR1 SGHNT and CDR2 YYREEE (reference sequence). The data were taken from a study of blood T cell repertoires in COVID-19. Study in general: From the United States, Italy and Spain came samples of acute and convalescent COVID-19.

This clonotype originated in a man aged 65 to 85 with acute or convalescent COVID-19. Specimen: peripheral blood. The chain is built from TRBV5-4 and TRBJ1-4, with 7 bases fitting TRBD1. The DNA of the CDR3 is TGTGCCAGCAGCATGGGTCTGACAGGGTCTGAAAAACTGTTTTTT. Protein product: CASSMGLTGSEKLFF.